The clone carrying this T cell receptor (beta chain) occurred once. The antigen is unknown. This sample stems from a study of blood T cells in healthy people across ages. About the study: Template switching retrieved approximately one barcoded beta molecule for each two T cells.

Next came a second PCR, run for about 7 to 12 cycles, which used a sample-barcoded 5' primer along with a J-beta primer mix. TCRdb processed the 5' RACE reads anew with MiXCR; each CDR3 protein has one entry. The sample has 1.5 million to 2 million distinct CDR3 sequences; roughly 50% are singletons. Findings and limits, study-wide: Significant beta diversity loss was already apparent by age around 36, declining roughly linearly.

Trimming cost V 0 bases and J 3 bases, with 0 bases left between them. Germline CDR1 and CDR2: MNHEY and SVGEGT. This CDR3 spans 12 amino acids. The sample consisted of blood. V and J are TRBV6-2 or TRBV6-3 and TRBJ2-4; D ambiguous. This TCR was recovered from a woman in her forties in good health. This CDR3 reads CASSYSKNIQYF. CDR3 DNA: TGTGCCAGCAGTTACTCCAAAAACATTCAGTACTTC.